Presented here are 14 T cell receptor beta chains from one specimen sequenced in a study of T cells after posttransplantation cyclophosphamide. Produced via immunoSEQ multiplex PCR; TCRdb's table is partial and in-frame only. The sample contains more than 40,000 clones, none of them singletons. The sample was PBMCs. Receptors originate from a man in his forties in good health, CMV-negative, and a related stem cell transplant donor.

In DNA form, the CDR3 reads TGTGCCAGCCACAGCGGGGGGAGACAGTACTTC. Residues: CASHSGGRQYF. The chain combines TRBV28 with TRBJ2-5; TRBD2 matches 9 bases. V lost 8 bases and J lost 11; bases outside the gene matches: 6. This CDR3 contains 11 residues. CDR1 and CDR2 (germline): MDHEN, SYDVKM.

This clone was detected ten times or more. The rearrangement joins TRBV5-1 to TRBJ1-1, with TRBD1 identical over 9 bases. Trimming took 6 bases from V and 4 from J; bases not matched to a gene: 7. Looked up from germline, CDR1 is SGHRS and CDR2 is YFSETQ. CDR3 length equals 14 residues. As DNA, the CDR3 is TGCGCCAGCACCGCACAGGGGGCGGCCACTGAAGCTTTCTTT. Protein product: CASTAQGAATEAFF.

This clone was picked up many times. J is TRBJ2-2 and V is TRBV19; 9 bases fit TRBD2. The V gene end was trimmed by 4 bases and the J gene end by 5 bases; junction bases not matched to a gene: 5. The germline CDR1 and CDR2 sequences are LNHDA and SQIVND (reference sequence). The CDR3 extends over 15 amino acids. For the CDR3, the DNA is TGTGCCAGTAGTAGTAGCGGGAGAGGTACCGGGGAGCTGTTTTTT. Translated, it gives CASSSSGRGTGELFF.

This clone has ten or more counts. CDR3 amino acids: CASSHFSLGTRGPETQYF. As DNA, the CDR3 is TGTGCCAGCAGCCATTTTAGTCTAGGGACAAGGGGACCCGAGACCCAGTACTTC. J is TRBJ2-5 and V is TRBV7-9, with D possibly matching TRBD1 (6 bases). Trimming pared 5 bases from V and 5 bases from J, leaving 27 bases between. The V gene's germline CDR1 is SEHNR and CDR2 FQNEAQ (reference sequence). The CDR3 covers 18 residues.

This clone was recorded many times. The CDR3 protein is CASSWGWAGGKNIQYF. CDR3 sequence (DNA): TGTGCCAGCAGTTGGGGTTGGGCGGGAGGAAAAAACATTCAGTACTTC. The J gene is TRBJ2-4, the V gene TRBV28; 8 positions match TRBD2. The CDR3 is 16 residues long. From germline, CDR1 is MDHEN and CDR2 SYDVKM. The ends lost 4 bases at V and 4 bases at J; junction bases unmatched: 9.

This clone was seen many times. The chain joins TRBV28 to TRBJ2-5, with a tentative D call TRBD2 (5 bases). Trimming cost V 3 bases and J 2 bases, with 10 bases left between them. The CDR3 contains 14 residues. Germline CDR1 MDHEN, CDR2 SYDVKM. In DNA form, the CDR3 reads TGTGCCAGCAGTTTCGCTTCGGGGCAAGAGACCCAGTACTTC. The encoded protein is CASSFASGQETQYF. Full variable domain (remainder filled in from reference TRBV28 and TRBJ2-5): DVKVTQSSRYLVKRTGEKVFLECVQDMDHENMFWYRQDPGLGLRLIYFSYDVKMKEKGDIPEGYSVSREKKERFSLILESASTNQTSMYLCASSFASGQETQYFGPGTRLLVL.

This clone has ten or more counts. The V call is TRBV5-1, the J call TRBJ1-2, with D tentatively TRBD1 (5 bases). The CDR3 is 12 residues long. The V gene's germline CDR1 is SGHRS and CDR2 YFSETQ. Trimming pared 1 base from V and 8 bases from J, leaving 9 bases between. CDR3 DNA: TGCGCCAGCAGCTTGCCCGGGGGGGGCTACACCTTC. Translated: CASSLPGGGYTF.

In its sample, this clone was seen a few times. A junction end diverges from the germline sequence, so it may reflect a read error. CDR3 protein: CAIGKGRDNEQVF. CDR3 bases: TGTGCCATCGGAAAGGGGAGGGATAATGAGCAGGTCTTC. This sequence joins TRBV10-3 and TRBJ2-1, with 7 positions matching TRBD2. The germline gives CDR1 ENHRY, CDR2 SYGVKD. This CDR3 is 13 amino acids long.

Ten or more counts support this clone. The V call is TRBV12-1, the J call TRBJ2-2; TRBD1 is taken as the D call from the table, unchecked against the DNA. TRBV12-1 is shown as a pseudogene. CDR3 length equals 13 residues. The CDR3 DNA follows: TGTGCCAGATTAGACAGGAACACCGGGGAGCTGTTTTTT. The encoded protein is CARLDRNTGELFF.

This clone came up many times. V gene TRBV30 combines with J gene TRBJ1-1, with D tentatively TRBD1 (5 bases). Germline assignment: CDR1 GTSNPN and CDR2 SVGIG (reference sequence). V shed 1 base and J shed 6 bases, with 12 bases lying between them. The CDR3 contains 13 residues. The CDR3 nucleotides are TGTGCCTGGAGTGGCGGGGGAGGTCCTGAAGCTTTCTTT. Protein sequence: CAWSGGGGPEAFF.

This clone has ten or more counts. The V call is TRBV7-2, the J call TRBJ2-1, with TRBD2 identical over 7 bases. Per the germline V gene, CDR1 is SGHTA and CDR2 is FQGNSA. The V segment lost 6 bases and the J segment 13 bases; nucleotides outside the gene matches: 15. The CDR3 runs 14 residues. The chain's CDR3 is CASSPRLARYSQFF. In DNA, the CDR3 is TGTGCCAGCAGTCCGAGACTAGCCCGCTATTCTCAGTTCTTC.

This clone was seen ten or more times. The rearrangement uses TRBV30 and TRBJ2-3, with D tentatively TRBD2 (6 bases). The CDR3 loop spans 14 amino acids. V was clipped by 1 base and J by 1 base, with 9 bases between them. CDR1 and CDR2 from the germline V gene are GTSNPN and SVGIG (reference sequence). The CDR3 spells CAWSGGVGTDTQYF. CDR3 sequence (DNA): TGTGCCTGGAGTGGGGGGGTTGGCACAGATACGCAGTATTTT.

This clone came up many times. The CDR3 sequence is CASSLVEGRGELFF. In DNA, the CDR3 is TGCGCCAGCAGCTTGGTTGAAGGCAGGGGGGAGCTGTTTTTT. The chain couples TRBV5-1 to TRBJ2-2; D call uncertain. The V end was cut by 0 bases, the J end by 8 bases, with 11 bases between. Germline lookup yields CDR1 SGHRS and CDR2 YFSETQ. This CDR3 contains 14 residues.

The J gene is TRBJ2-5, the V gene TRBV28, with TRBD2 as a possible D gene (6 bases). The J call is uncertain, as TRBJ2-7 better fits the DNA end. Germline-derived CDR1 and CDR2 are MDHEN and SYDVKM. The CDR3 has 14 amino acids. CDR3: CASSLAGGDYEQYF. CDR3 nucleotides: TGTGCCAGCAGTTTGGCAGGCGGGGACTACGAGCAGTACTTC.